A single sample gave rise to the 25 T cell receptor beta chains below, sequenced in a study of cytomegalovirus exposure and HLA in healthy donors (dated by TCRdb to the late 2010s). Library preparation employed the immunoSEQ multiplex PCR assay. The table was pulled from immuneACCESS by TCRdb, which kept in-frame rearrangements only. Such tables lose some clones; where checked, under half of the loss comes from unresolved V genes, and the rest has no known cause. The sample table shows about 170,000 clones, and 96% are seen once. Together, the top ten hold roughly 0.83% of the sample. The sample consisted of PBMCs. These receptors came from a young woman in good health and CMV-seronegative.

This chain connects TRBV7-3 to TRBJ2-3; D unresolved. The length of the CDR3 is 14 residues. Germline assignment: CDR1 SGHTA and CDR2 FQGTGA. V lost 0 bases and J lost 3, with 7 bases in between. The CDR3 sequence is CASSLTKATDTQYF. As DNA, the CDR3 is TGTGCCAGCAGCTTAACCAAAGCAACAGATACGCAGTATTTT.

This chain's CDR3 is CASSRGAPSTGELFF. The CDR3, as DNA: TGTGCCAGCAGTCGGGGGGCCCCGAGCACCGGGGAGCTGTTTTTT. This sequence joins TRBV6-5 and TRBJ2-2, with a tentative D call TRBD2 (7 bases). The CDR3 length is 15 residues. Germline CDR1 MNHEY, CDR2 SVGAGI. Trimming left V 5 bases short and J 4 bases short, with 14 bases between.

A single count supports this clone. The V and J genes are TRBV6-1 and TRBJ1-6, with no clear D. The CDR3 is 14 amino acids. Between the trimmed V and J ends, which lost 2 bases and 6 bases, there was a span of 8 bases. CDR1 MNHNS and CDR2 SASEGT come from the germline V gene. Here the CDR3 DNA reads TGTGCCAGCAGTGAAATCACTTCTAATTCACCCCTCCACTTT. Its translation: CASSEITSNSPLHF.

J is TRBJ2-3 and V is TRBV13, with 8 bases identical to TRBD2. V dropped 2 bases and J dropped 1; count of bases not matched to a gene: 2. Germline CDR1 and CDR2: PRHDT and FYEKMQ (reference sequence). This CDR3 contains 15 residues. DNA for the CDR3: TGTGCCAGCAGCTTACCGGGACTAGGCACAGATACGCAGTATTTT. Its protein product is CASSLPGLGTDTQYF.

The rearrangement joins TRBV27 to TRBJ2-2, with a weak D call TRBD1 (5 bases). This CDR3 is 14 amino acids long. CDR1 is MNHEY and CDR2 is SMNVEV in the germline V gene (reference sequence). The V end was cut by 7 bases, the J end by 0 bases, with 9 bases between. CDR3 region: CASKVTANTGELFF. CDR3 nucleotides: TGTGCCAGCAAAGTGACAGCGAACACCGGGGAGCTGTTTTTT.

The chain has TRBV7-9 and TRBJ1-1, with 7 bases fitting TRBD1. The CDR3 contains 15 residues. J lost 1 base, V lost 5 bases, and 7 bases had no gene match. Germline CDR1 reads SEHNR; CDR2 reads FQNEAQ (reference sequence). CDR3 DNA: TGTGCCAGCAGCACCCGGGACAGTCAGAACACTGAAGCTTTCTTT. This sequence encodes CASSTRDSQNTEAFF.

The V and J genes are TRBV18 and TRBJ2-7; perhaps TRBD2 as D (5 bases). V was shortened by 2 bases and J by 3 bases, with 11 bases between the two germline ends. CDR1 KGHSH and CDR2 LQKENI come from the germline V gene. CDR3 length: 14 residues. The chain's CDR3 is CASSPGRGNYEQYF. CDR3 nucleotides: TGTGCCAGCTCACCAGGACGGGGAAACTACGAGCAGTACTTC.

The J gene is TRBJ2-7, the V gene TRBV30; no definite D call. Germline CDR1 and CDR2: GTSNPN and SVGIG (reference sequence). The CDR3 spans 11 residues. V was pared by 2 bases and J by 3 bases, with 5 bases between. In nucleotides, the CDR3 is TGTGCCTGGAGTATTTACTACGAGCAGTACTTC. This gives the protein CAWSIYYEQYF.

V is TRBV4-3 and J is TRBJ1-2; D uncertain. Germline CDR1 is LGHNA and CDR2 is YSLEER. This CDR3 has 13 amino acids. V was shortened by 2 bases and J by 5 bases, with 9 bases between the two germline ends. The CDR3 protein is CASSQRTGYGYTF. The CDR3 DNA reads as TGCGCCAGCAGCCAACGGACGGGGTATGGCTACACCTTC.

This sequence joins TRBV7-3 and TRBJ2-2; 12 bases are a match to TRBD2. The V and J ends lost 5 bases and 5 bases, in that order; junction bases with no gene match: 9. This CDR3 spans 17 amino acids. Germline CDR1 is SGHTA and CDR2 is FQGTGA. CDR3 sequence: CASSPISTSGGTGELFF. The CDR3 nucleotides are TGTGCCAGCAGCCCAATCTCGACTAGCGGGGGTACCGGGGAGCTGTTTTTT.

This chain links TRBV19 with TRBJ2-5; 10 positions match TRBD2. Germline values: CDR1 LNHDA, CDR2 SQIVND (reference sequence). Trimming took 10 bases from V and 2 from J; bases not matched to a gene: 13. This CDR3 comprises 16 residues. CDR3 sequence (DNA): TGTGCCACCGGGGCCCACACTAGCGGGGTTCAAGAGACCCAGTACTTC. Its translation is CATGAHTSGVQETQYF.

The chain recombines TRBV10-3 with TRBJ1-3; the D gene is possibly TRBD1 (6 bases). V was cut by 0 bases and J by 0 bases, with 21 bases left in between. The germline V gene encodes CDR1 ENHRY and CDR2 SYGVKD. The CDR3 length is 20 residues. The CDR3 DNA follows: TGTGCCATCAGTGAGTCGTTGACAGGCTACTCCTTTCGCTCTGGAAACACCATATATTTT. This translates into CAISESLTGYSFRSGNTIYF.

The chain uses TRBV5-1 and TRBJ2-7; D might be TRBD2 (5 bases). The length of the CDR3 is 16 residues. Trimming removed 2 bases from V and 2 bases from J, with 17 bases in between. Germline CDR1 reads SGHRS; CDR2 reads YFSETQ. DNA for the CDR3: TGCGCCAGCAGCTTCCACCCGGGGAGAGATGCCTACGAGCAGTACTTC. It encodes CASSFHPGRDAYEQYF.

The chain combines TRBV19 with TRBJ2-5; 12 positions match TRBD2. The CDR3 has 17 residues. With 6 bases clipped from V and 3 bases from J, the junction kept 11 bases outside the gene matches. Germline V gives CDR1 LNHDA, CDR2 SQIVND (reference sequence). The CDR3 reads CASSLGTSGPSKETQYF. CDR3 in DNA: TGTGCCAGTAGCCTCGGGACTAGCGGGCCCTCGAAAGAGACCCAGTACTTC.

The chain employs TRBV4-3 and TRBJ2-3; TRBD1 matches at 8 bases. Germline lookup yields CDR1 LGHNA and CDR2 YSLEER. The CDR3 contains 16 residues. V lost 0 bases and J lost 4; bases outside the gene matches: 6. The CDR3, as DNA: TGCGCCAGCAGCCAAGAGACAGGGGACCTCCCAGATACGCAGTATTTT. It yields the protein CASSQETGDLPDTQYF.

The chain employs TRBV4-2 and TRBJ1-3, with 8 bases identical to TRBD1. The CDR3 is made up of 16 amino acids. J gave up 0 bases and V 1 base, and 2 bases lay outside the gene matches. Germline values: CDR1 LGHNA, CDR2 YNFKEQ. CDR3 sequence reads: CASSQADRGSGNTIYF. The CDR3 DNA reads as TGTGCCAGCAGCCAAGCTGACAGGGGCTCTGGAAACACCATATATTTT.

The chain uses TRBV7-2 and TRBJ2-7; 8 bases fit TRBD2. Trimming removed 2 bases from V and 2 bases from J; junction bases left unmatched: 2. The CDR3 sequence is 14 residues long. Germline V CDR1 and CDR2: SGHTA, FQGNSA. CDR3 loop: CASSLSSGAYEQYF. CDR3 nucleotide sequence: TGTGCCAGCAGCTTAAGTAGCGGGGCCTACGAGCAGTACTTC.

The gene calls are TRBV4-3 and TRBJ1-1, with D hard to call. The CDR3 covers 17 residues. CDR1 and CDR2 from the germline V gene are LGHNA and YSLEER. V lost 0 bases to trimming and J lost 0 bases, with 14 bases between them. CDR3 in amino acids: CASSQDWSSGVNTEAFF. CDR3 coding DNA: TGCGCCAGCAGCCAAGATTGGAGTTCCGGGGTGAACACTGAAGCTTTCTTT.

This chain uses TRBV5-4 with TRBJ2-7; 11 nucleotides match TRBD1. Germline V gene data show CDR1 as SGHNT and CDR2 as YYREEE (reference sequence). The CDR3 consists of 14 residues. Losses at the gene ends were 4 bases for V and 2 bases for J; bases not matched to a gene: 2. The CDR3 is CASSTDRGPYEQYF. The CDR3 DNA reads TGTGCCAGCAGCACGGACAGGGGGCCCTACGAGCAGTACTTC.

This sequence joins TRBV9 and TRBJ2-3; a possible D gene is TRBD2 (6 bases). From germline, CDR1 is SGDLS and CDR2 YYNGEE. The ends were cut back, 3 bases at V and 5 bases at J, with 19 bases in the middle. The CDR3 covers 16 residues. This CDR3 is CASSAFDSTGRDTQYF. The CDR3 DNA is TGTGCCAGCAGCGCTTTTGACTCGACCGGGAGAGATACGCAGTATTTT.

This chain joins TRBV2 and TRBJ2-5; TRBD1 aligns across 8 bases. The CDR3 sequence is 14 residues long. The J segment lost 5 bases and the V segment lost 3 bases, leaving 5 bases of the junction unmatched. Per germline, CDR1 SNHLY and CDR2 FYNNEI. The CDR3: CASSEDRVVETQYF. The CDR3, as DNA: TGTGCCAGCAGTGAGGACAGGGTCGTGGAGACCCAGTACTTC. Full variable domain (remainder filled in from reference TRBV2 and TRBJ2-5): EPEVTQTPSHQVTQMGQEVILRCVPISNHLYFYWYRQILGQKVEFLVSFYNNEISEKSEIFDDQFSVERPDGSNFTLKIRSTKLEDSAMYFCASSEDRVVETQYFGPGTRLLVL.

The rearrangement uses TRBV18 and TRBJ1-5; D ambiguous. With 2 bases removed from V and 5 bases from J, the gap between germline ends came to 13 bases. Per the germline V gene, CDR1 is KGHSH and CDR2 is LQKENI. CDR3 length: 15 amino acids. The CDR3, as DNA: TGTGCCAGCTCACCAACGGGGTATTCTTATCAGCCCCAGCATTTT. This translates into CASSPTGYSYQPQHF.

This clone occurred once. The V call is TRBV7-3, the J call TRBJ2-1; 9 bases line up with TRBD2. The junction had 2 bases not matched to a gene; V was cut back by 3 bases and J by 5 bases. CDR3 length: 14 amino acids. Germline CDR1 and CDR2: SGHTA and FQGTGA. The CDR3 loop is CASSFAGGNNEQFF. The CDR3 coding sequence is TGTGCCAGCAGCTTCGCGGGGGGGAACAATGAGCAGTTCTTC.

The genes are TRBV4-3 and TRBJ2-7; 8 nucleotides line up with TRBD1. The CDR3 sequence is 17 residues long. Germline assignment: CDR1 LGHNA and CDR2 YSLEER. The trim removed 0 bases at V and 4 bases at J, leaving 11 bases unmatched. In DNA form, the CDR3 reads TGCGCCAGCAGCCAAGATGAATATGGACAGGGTGCGTACGAGCAGTACTTC. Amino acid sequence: CASSQDEYGQGAYEQYF.

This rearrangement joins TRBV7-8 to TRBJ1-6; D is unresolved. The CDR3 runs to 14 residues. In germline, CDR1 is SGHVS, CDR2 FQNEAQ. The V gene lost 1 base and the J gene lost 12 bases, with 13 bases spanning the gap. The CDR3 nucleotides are TGTGCCAGCAGCTTAGTACACCATGCCCGACCCCTCCACTTT. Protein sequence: CASSLVHHARPLHF.